Given below is one TCR beta chain in context. The CDR3 runs 15 residues. CDR1 and CDR2 from the germline V gene are SGHDN and FVKESK. Losses at the gene ends were 2 bases for V and 2 bases for J; bases not matched to a gene: 5. In the source study's methods: Cell counts per sample came from amplifying reference gene primers. Sequenced by immunoSEQ multiplex PCR; TCRdb stores in-frame clones only, minus some. The V and J calls and clone size come from that table; D and trimming were worked out from the DNA. The sample has over 400,000 clones; about nine tenths are singletons. This sample was included in a study of blood T cell repertoires in COVID-19. Study at large: The United States, Italy and Spain provided the acute and convalescent COVID-19 samples. From T cells, B-cell-depleted T cells, or PBMCs came the material, which was cDNA or gDNA.

The chain links TRBV14 to TRBJ2-7; 8 positions match TRBD2. The sample comprised peripheral blood. This clonotype originated in a woman aged 30 to 39 with active or convalescent COVID-19. The DNA for the CDR3 is TGTGCCAGCAGCCAAAAAGCGGGGGCTACCTACGAGCAGTACTTC. Its protein product is CASSQKAGATYEQYF.